This TCR beta chain was profiled in a study of shared clonotypes between healthy human individuals. Study overall: Each donor's CD8 memory used one plate, CD8 naive two, each CD4 subset three. General study findings and limits: Non-shared clonotypes were found to have lower generation probabilities than the clonotypes that were shared by all four of the sorted-subset donors.

The authors divided CD4+ cells into CD45RA+ naive and CD45RA-negative memory subsets. Germline values: CDR1 SGHAT, CDR2 FQNNGV. V was pared by 1 base and J by 7 bases, with 8 bases of the junction left unmatched. The CDR3 is 16 amino acids. Comment on this clone: Its target is not known.

Only in-frame clones appear in the TCRdb table, and some are missing; sequencing was by immunoSEQ multiplex PCR. Of approximately 1.5 million clones listed, 95% to 99% are singletons. This TCR was recovered from a man aged 25-40 years in good health. Sequenced input: naive CD4+ T cells sorted from blood. Described subset: CD45RA+ positively selected. The J gene is TRBJ2-5, the V gene TRBV11-2; 11 bases are shared with TRBD2. This chain's CDR3 is CASSLAVAGGQGTQYF. CDR3 DNA: TGTGCCAGCAGCTTAGCAGTAGCGGGAGGGCAGGGGACCCAGTACTTC.